This entry features one T cell receptor beta chain sequence. In this sample, this clonotype turned up a few times. This receptor's antigen is unknown. No base-level quality is on record; no much larger clone is a single base apart. The record originates from a study of identical twins (dated by TCRdb to 2015 to 2016). Concerning the study at large: TCR alpha and beta repertoires from monozygotic twins, unrelated adults of various ages and cord blood were deep-sequenced to test whether fetal clonotypes persist. To rule out contamination, replicate twin experiments were performed at different times with different library preparation protocols. The research as a whole found: Invariant T cells such as MAIT and iNKT could partly confound zero-insertion analyses, although diverse VJ usage argued against such confounding for most clonotypes. Fewer insertions were carried by abundant cord blood beta clonotypes; a weaker similar trend was observed in young adult naive repertoires, while no such trend was observed in memory repertoires. Out-of-frame TCR alpha sequences shared between twins showed an excess of low generation-probability sequences compared with coincidental sharing between unrelated individuals. A weaker excess of twin sharing was found in beta out-of-frame sequences because the signal-to-noise ratio was lowered by fewer shared sequences. In monozygotic twins, recombination models systematically underestimated out-of-frame TCR alpha sharing, but the models matched the sharing seen between unrelated individuals. Conclusions relied on cross-sectional statistical analysis, since the same donors could not be followed over many years.

Every donor in the study was a healthy Caucasian. Three pairs of female monozygotic twins, all aged about 18 to 30 years, were included in the twin cohort. Miltenyi CD45RO+ enrichment and human naive T-cell isolation kits were used to isolate memory (CD45RO+) and naive T cells from PBMC. The library was obtained by 5' RACE. The listed sequencing device is Illumina HiSeq 2000. A universal primer binding site was added through template switching, and the final cDNA carried a unique molecular identifier so that TCR cDNA molecules could be counted accurately. First-strand cDNA for TCR alpha and beta chains was synthesized from specific primers in the conserved constant-segment region. To control for contamination, every cDNA library carried two barcodes: a SMART-Mk sample barcode plus Illumina barcodes. TruSeq adapter sequences, together with Illumina sample barcodes, were added in two successive PCR steps. TCR alpha and beta cDNA libraries were sequenced on the Illumina HiSeq platform with custom primers. The study's own analysis went as follows. Raw reads were processed with MiGEC to extract unique molecular identifiers, and MiXCR was used to determine CDR3 positions. Recombination models were inferred per individual with the repgenHMM and IGoR tools using an EM algorithm. Shared clonotype analysis was performed with the tcR package in R, normalizing sharing by the product of cloneset sizes. To study raw recombination free of thymic and clonal selection effects, out-of-frame nonproductive sequences were analyzed. The public reads were quality trimmed at Q25 with fastp and then assembled into clones with MiXCR by TCRdb, keeping productive beta chains. Duplicate CDR3 protein sequences are folded into a single record with the most common DNA and genes. Clone size and V and J calls follow TCRdb, not the original study. The sample table contains fewer than 350,000 distinct CDR3 sequences; only one count was recorded for about 8% of them. The ten largest make up roughly 2% of the sample.

CDR1 and CDR2 are drawn from the germline V gene: SGHRS, YFSETQ. Cut back by 3 bases and 4 bases, the V and J ends lie 14 bases apart. From the cysteine up to the phenylalanine, the CDR3 has a length of 14 residues. The retained sequence is limited to the CDR3, 42 bases, with the frame set at the first base. This same sample was also taken into another study, of yellow fever vaccine responses in identical twins. The second study's paper adds: The authors reported that the T cell response to vaccination in identical twins appeared partly convergent and partly personalized. In the study, vaccine-responding T cell clones were precisely tracked in identical twins.

The sequenced sample was memory (CD45RO+) T cells sorted from blood. This sample's cell subset or site label indicates: CD45RO+ enriched T cells. This clonotype was sampled from a woman aged 18-29 years in good health. The sequence joins TRBV5-1 to TRBJ2-7; a weak D assignment points to TRBD1 (6 bases agree). The bases are TGCGCCAGCAGCTCGGATGGACAGACTTACGAGCAGTACTTC. It translates to CASSSDGQTYEQYF.